This is a list of T cell receptor beta chains from one sample in a study of T cells after somatic rescue of genetic block. The protocol was immunoSEQ multiplex PCR, while the TCRdb copy is restricted to in-frame clones and leaves out a portion. The sample shows about 63,000 clones, about 90% of them seen only once. What was sequenced was peripheral blood mononuclear cells (PBMCs). These receptors all stem from a man aged 35 to 55. The CDR3 runs from the conserved cysteine through the conserved F or W. The D gene is left open where the match is weak. Clone size is given for some rows only: seen once, a few or many times, or a class if the clone is expanded.

abundance,d_gene,v_gene,j_gene,CDR3nt,CDR3aa
-,-,TRBV6-5,TRBJ2-1,TGTGCCAGCAGTTACTCGTGGGGAGGCTCTGGGAATGAGCAGTTCTTC,CASSYSWGGSGNEQFF
-,TRBD1,TRBV7-2,TRBJ1-1,TGTGCCAGCATCCCCCACAGGGGGATCACTGAAGCTTTCTTT,CASIPHRGITEAFF
-,TRBD2,TRBV19,TRBJ2-5,TGTGCCAGTAGTGAAGCGGGAGATCAGGTAGAGACCCAGTACTTC,CASSEAGDQVETQYF
-,TRBD1,TRBV28,TRBJ2-4,TGTGCCAGCAGTTTACTCCGGGACAGCAAAAACATTCAGTACTTC,CASSLLRDSKNIQYF
-,-,TRBV4-1,TRBJ2-7,TGCGCCAGCAGCCAAAGCGACAGACACTACGAGCAGTACTTC,CASSQSDRHYEQYF
-,-,TRBV9,TRBJ1-2,TGTGCCAGCAGCGCGGACGTTTGGACTAACTATGGCTACACCTTC,CASSADVWTNYGYTF
-,-,TRBV7-9,TRBJ2-7,TGTGCCAGCAGCACCGACAGTTACGAGCAGTACTTC,CASSTDSYEQYF
-,-,TRBV14,TRBJ1-1,TGTGCCAGCAGCCGGGGACGGGGGAACACTGAAGCTTTCTTT,CASSRGRGNTEAFF
-,TRBD1,TRBV14,TRBJ1-1,TGTGCCAGCAGCCTGGGACAGTTGAACACTGAAGCTTTCTTT,CASSLGQLNTEAFF
-,-,TRBV7-8,TRBJ2-7,TGTGCCAGCAGCTTCTCCTACGAGCAGTACTTC,CASSFSYEQYF
-,-,TRBV6-4,TRBJ2-3,TGTGCCAGCAGTGTCAAATCAGGGAGCGCAGATACGCAGTATTTT,CASSVKSGSADTQYF
-,-,TRBV18,TRBJ1-4,TGTGCCAGCTCAGACCATACAGGGTATAATGAAAAACTGTTTTTT,CASSDHTGYNEKLFF
-,TRBD2,TRBV10-1,TRBJ2-1,TGCGCCAGCAGTGACGGCGGGAGCTCCTACAATGAGCAGTTCTTC,CASSDGGSSYNEQFF
-,-,TRBV21-1,TRBJ2-7,TGTGCCAGCAGCAGAGACAAGGAGCAGTACTTC,CASSRDKEQYF
-,TRBD1,TRBV13,TRBJ2-2,TGTGCCAGCAGCAGAAAGGGACAGGGTGAGCTCGGGGAGCTGTTTTTT,CASSRKGQGELGELFF
-,-,TRBV6-1,TRBJ1-1,TGTGCCAGCAGTGAACAAGGCAGAATAGTGAACACTGAAGCTTTCTTT,CASSEQGRIVNTEAFF
-,TRBD1,TRBV5-8,TRBJ2-3,TGTGCCAGCAGCGACCTTAGGACAGGGAGCACAGATACGCAGTATTTT,CASSDLRTGSTDTQYF
-,TRBD1,TRBV5-1,TRBJ1-4,TGCGCCAGCAGCCCGGGACAGGGTTATGAAAAACTGTTTTTT,CASSPGQGYEKLFF
-,-,TRBV5-6,TRBJ2-4,TGTGCCAGCACCCCCCGGGACCGGGTAGCCAAAAACATTCAGTACTTC,CASTPRDRVAKNIQYF
-,TRBD2,TRBV4-3,TRBJ2-7,TGCGCCAGCAGCCAATCGCTAGCGGGAGGTTGGTACGAGCAGTACTTC,CASSQSLAGGWYEQYF
once,-,TRBV19,TRBJ1-5,TGTGCCAGTAACCCGCTAAGGGCGGGAAATCAGCCCCAGCATTTT,CASNPLRAGNQPQHF
-,-,TRBV5-1,TRBJ1-2,TGCGCCAGCAGCTCGACGGACGGAATATATGGCTACACCTTC,CASSSTDGIYGYTF
-,-,TRBV27,TRBJ2-2,TGTGCCAGCAGTTGGGGCACCGGGGAGCTGTTTTTT,CASSWGTGELFF
-,-,TRBV5-1,TRBJ2-7,TGCGCCAGCAGCTTGGGGCCGGAGGCCGGCTACGACGAGCAGTACTTC,CASSLGPEAGYDEQYF
-,-,TRBV30,TRBJ2-7,TGTGCCTGGAGTGTAGGGCAGGGGAAATCCTACGAGCAGTACTTC,CAWSVGQGKSYEQYF
-,TRBD1,TRBV27,TRBJ2-7,TGTGCCAGCAGCCCGCTTCCCTTGACAGGGGCGGGATCCTACGAGCAGTACTTC,CASSPLPLTGAGSYEQYF
-,-,TRBV19,TRBJ1-2,TGTGCCAGTAGTATAGGGTACGACTATGGCTACACCTTC,CASSIGYDYGYTF
-,-,TRBV5-4,TRBJ1-3,TGTGCCAGCAGGCAGGGATACGAAAACACCATATATTTT,CASRQGYENTIYF
-,-,TRBV7-9,TRBJ2-7,TGTGCCAGCAGCTTAGGTGTTTTGCTGACCCCAGGGACCCACGAGCAGTACTTC,CASSLGVLLTPGTHEQYF
-,TRBD1,TRBV6-5,TRBJ1-2,TGTGCCAGCAGTCGTACAGGGGAGGCGGGTGGCTACACCTTC,CASSRTGEAGGYTF
-,-,TRBV28,TRBJ2-1,TGTGCCAGCAGTCTCGTGAACAATGAGCAGTTCTTC,CASSLVNNEQFF